The source of this T cell receptor (beta chain) is a study of blood T cell repertoires in COVID-19. About the research overall: Italy, Spain and the United States were the sources of the convalescent and acute COVID-19 samples. PBMCs, B-cell-depleted T cells, or T cells were the source of the cDNA or gDNA that made up the material.

Those enrolled in Seattle joined during active infection and were followed longitudinally afterward. Here immunoSEQ multiplex PCR was the method, and the copy in TCRdb shows in-frame clones only, minus some. The sample has about 160,000 clones, around 92% seen once. Sequencing was done on a sample of peripheral blood. The TCR was taken from a man younger than 45 with COVID-19, enrolled during active disease.

DNA for the CDR3: TGTGCCAGCAGTTTATTGCAGGGCGGTGGCTACACCTTC. The encoded protein is CASSLLQGGGYTF. V usage is TRBV28 and J usage is TRBJ1-2; a weak D match, TRBD1 (5 bases). The CDR3 consists of 13 residues. V lost 1 base, J lost 7 bases, and 10 bases lay in between. Germline CDR1 is MDHEN and CDR2 is SYDVKM.